This T cell receptor (beta chain) was retrieved from a study of PD-L1 blockade in urothelial cancer. Whole-study context: When patients started atezolizumab at some point between 2014 and 2015, it was given at 1,200 mg intravenously every 3 weeks. Specimens of blood held a median count of about 140,000 T cells. Most patients, about 85% of the roughly 30, were males with bladder-origin cancer.

The repertoire was sequenced with immunoSEQ multiplex PCR; TCRdb's copy has only in-frame clones and lacks some. The sample lists around 100,000 clones, 91% occurring once. CDR3 length: 15 amino acids. Between the trimmed V and J ends, which lost 4 bases and 0 bases, there was a span of 13 bases. Germline CDR1 is GTSNPN and CDR2 is SVGIG (reference sequence). Time point described: peripheral blood 6 weeks after treatment start. This specimen consisted of PBMCs, obtained around atezolizumab (anti-PD-L1) treatment. The chain carries TRBV30 and TRBJ1-3; D unresolved. The source is a man between 60 and 70 years old with urothelial cancer. CDR3 protein: CAWIRGRDSGNTIYF. The CDR3 DNA follows: TGTGCCTGGATACGTGGTAGAGACTCTGGAAACACCATATATTTT.